This is a list of T cell receptor beta chains from one sample in a study of T cells in Graves' hyperthyroidism and ophthalmopathy. Each CDR3 protein is one row after TCRdb ran MiXCR on the multiplex PCR reads. Seen here are about 380,000 distinct CDR3 sequences, roughly 14% observed once, and the top ten hold roughly a fifth. The sample taken for sequencing was blood. The receptor source for this set is a woman under 40 with Graves' ophthalmopathy. Each CDR3 is given with its conserved first and last residue. The D gene is left open where the match is weak. Size values are once, few and many counts, or a class for expanded clones, and some rows have none.

d_call cdr3_length clone_size j_call v_call cdr3_nt cdr3_aa
NA 14 many TRBJ2-6 TRBV2 TGTGCCAGCTTCCCGGGGGCTGGGGCCAACGTCCTGACTTTC CASFPGAGANVLTF
TRBD1 15 many TRBJ1-3 TRBV7-2 TGTGCCAGCAGCATAGAACAGGGGTACGGAAACACCATATATTTT CASSIEQGYGNTIYF
TRBD1 15 few TRBJ2-7 TRBV19 TGTGCCAGTAGTATAGGGACAGGGCTCCCCTACGAGCAGTACTTC CASSIGTGLPYEQYF
NA 13 many TRBJ2-1 TRBV20-1 TGCAGTGTGAGAACCGGGGCATACAATGAGCAGTTCTTC CSVRTGAYNEQFF
NA 13 many TRBJ2-1 TRBV3-1 TGTGCCAGCAGCCAAGCCATCACCGTTGAGCAGTTCTTC CASSQAITVEQFF
TRBD1 14 many TRBJ2-7 TRBV28 TGTGCCAGCAGTTTATCGAGACAGGGGAGCGAGCAGTACTTC CASSLSRQGSEQYF
NA 13 many TRBJ2-2 TRBV7-8 TGTGCCAGCAGCTTAACCCAGGGAGGGGAGCTGTTTTTT CASSLTQGGELFF
TRBD1 18 many TRBJ1-2 TRBV7-2 TGTGCCAGCAGCTTAAGGTGGACAGGGGGCGAGTCTAACTATGGCTACACCTTC CASSLRWTGGESNYGYTF
NA 15 few TRBJ1-6 TRBV15 TGTGCCACCAGCAGAGATAGGGTGCGAAGTTCACCCCTCCACTTT CATSRDRVRSSPLHF
NA 15 many TRBJ1-6 TRBV20-1 TGCAGTGCTATTCCGGGACACTCCTATAATTCACCCCTCCACTTT CSAIPGHSYNSPLHF
TRBD1 17 NA TRBJ2-3 TRBV7-2 TGTGCCAGCAGCATTCGACAGGGGGAAAGCGGCACAGATACGCAGTATTTT CASSIRQGESGTDTQYF
NA 13 many TRBJ1-1 TRBV2 TGTGCCAGCGAAGGGGTCACGAGTACTGAAGCTTTCTTT CASEGVTSTEAFF
NA 13 many TRBJ2-7 TRBV7-2 TGTGCCAGCAGCCCAGGACAGTCCACGGAGCAGTACTTC CASSPGQSTEQYF
NA 14 many TRBJ2-5 TRBV3-1 TGTGCCAGCAGCCAGGACCACCGGGCAGAGACCCAGTACTTC CASSQDHRAETQYF
NA 14 many TRBJ1-2 TRBV30 TGTGCCTGCCCGACCGGGACCGTGAGCTATGGCTACACCTTC CACPTGTVSYGYTF
NA 14 NA TRBJ2-7 TRBV19 TGTGCCAGTAGTACCACCGGACTGGTCGACGAGCAGTACTTC CASSTTGLVDEQYF
NA 15 many TRBJ1-5 TRBV4-1 TGCGCCAGCAGCCAGGTCACAGGGCCTCATGCGCCCCAGCATTTT CASSQVTGPHAPQHF
TRBD1 14 NA TRBJ1-5 TRBV19 TGTGCCAGTAGGACAGGGTACGGCAATCAGCCCCAGCATTTT CASRTGYGNQPQHF
TRBD1 14 many TRBJ1-5 TRBV5-6 TGTGCCAGCAGCCTGGGACAGGGCACTCAGCCCCAGCATTTT CASSLGQGTQPQHF
NA 14 NA TRBJ2-7 TRBV20-1 TGCAGTGCTAGAGACCCCCGACTAGACTACGAGCAGTACTTC CSARDPRLDYEQYF
NA 15 many TRBJ1-1 TRBV12-3/TRBV12-4 TGTGCCAGCAGTTTAGTGGGGAGTAGGGACACTGAAGCTTTCTTT CASSLVGSRDTEAFF
NA 16 NA TRBJ2-2 TRBV3-1 TGTGCCAGCAGCCAATTGGGGGGGGGCCGCACCGGGGAGCTGTTTTTT CASSQLGGGRTGELFF
NA 11 many TRBJ2-3 TRBV6-2/TRBV6-3 TGTGCCACGGATTGGGCAGATACGCAGTATTTT CATDWADTQYF
TRBD2 15 many TRBJ2-1 TRBV7-8 TGTGCCAGCAGCCAAACTAGCGGGGGGGTCTATGAGCAGTTCTTC CASSQTSGGVYEQFF
NA 15 many TRBJ1-1 TRBV11-2 TGTGCCAGCAGTTTATCGAGACTTTCCCTCACTGAAGCTTTCTTT CASSLSRLSLTEAFF
NA 12 NA TRBJ2-7 TRBV19 TGTGCCAGTAGTAGCAGAGGGAGCGAGCAGTACTTC CASSSRGSEQYF
TRBD1 17 few TRBJ2-1 TRBV9 TGTGCCAGCAGCCTCACCCCGGGACAGGGTCCCTTAGGGGAGCAGTTCTTC CASSLTPGQGPLGEQFF
NA 17 NA TRBJ1-5 TRBV6-2/TRBV6-3 TGTGCCAGCAGTCCTTTTGGGGGCAGGGGCGGCAATCAGCCCCAGCATTTT CASSPFGGRGGNQPQHF
NA 12 many TRBJ2-2 TRBV27 TGTGCCAGCACTTCGGGTGGGGGGGAGCTGTTTTTT CASTSGGGELFF
TRBD1 16 few TRBJ1-5 TRBV2 TGTGCCAGCAGTGACGGGGACAGGGTTCGCAATCAGCCCCAGCATTTT CASSDGDRVRNQPQHF
TRBD1 17 many TRBJ2-7 TRBV27 TGTGCCAGCAGTTTATCCTTCGGTGACAGGGGCTCCTACGAGCAGTACTTC CASSLSFGDRGSYEQYF
TRBD2 21 NA TRBJ2-2 TRBV5-6 TGTGCCAGCAGCTTACAGACTAGCGGGGGGCACCGATTCGCGAACACCGGGGAGCTGTTTTTT CASSLQTSGGHRFANTGELFF
NA 12 many TRBJ2-7 TRBV20-1 TGCAGTGCTTATGACATCTCCTACGAGCAGTACTTC CSAYDISYEQYF
NA 12 many TRBJ1-2 TRBV24-1 TGTGCCACCAGTGAGGACAGCTATGGCTACACCTTC CATSEDSYGYTF
TRBD1 11 NA TRBJ1-2 TRBV6-1 TGTGCCAGCAGTAACAGGGGTGGCTACACCTTC CASSNRGGYTF
TRBD1 14 NA TRBJ2-3 TRBV12-3/TRBV12-4 TGTGCCAGCGGATGGACAGGGTTGGGTGATACGCAGTATTTT CASGWTGLGDTQYF
NA 12 few TRBJ2-3 TRBV27 TGTGCCAGCAGACGCTCGGGAGATACGCAGTATTTT CASRRSGDTQYF
NA 17 many TRBJ1-5 TRBV28 TGTGCCAGCAGCCCACAGGGTGGGCTAGGGGGCAATCAGCCCCAGCATTTT CASSPQGGLGGNQPQHF
TRBD2 14 NA TRBJ2-7 TRBV28 TGTGCCAGCAGTTCATTAGCGGGGGGCGACGAGCAGTACTTC CASSSLAGGDEQYF
TRBD1 14 many TRBJ2-7 TRBV28 TGTGCCAGTTTTAACAGACAGGGAACCTACGAGCAGTACTTC CASFNRQGTYEQYF
NA 13 few TRBJ1-1 TRBV19 TGTGCCAGTAGTATTTCGTGGAACACTGAAGCTTTCTTT CASSISWNTEAFF
NA 16 NA TRBJ2-1 TRBV11-3 TGTGCCAGCAGCGCAGAAGGAGGGGGGACCTACAATGAGCAGTTCTTC CASSAEGGGTYNEQFF
TRBD1 15 NA TRBJ2-7 TRBV7-2 TGTGCCAGCAGCTTAGCCGGGACAGGGGTAGACGAGCAGTACTTC CASSLAGTGVDEQYF
NA 13 many TRBJ2-5 TRBV4-1 TGCGCCAGCAGCCAAGCAGGGCGAGAGACCCAGTACTTC CASSQAGRETQYF
TRBD2 15 many TRBJ2-5 TRBV11-2 TGTGCCAGCAGCTTCCTAGCGGGGGGCCAAGAGACCCAGTACTTC CASSFLAGGQETQYF
TRBD1 17 many TRBJ1-2 TRBV5-8 TGTGCCAGCAGTTCAATCCGGGACAGGGCGGAGGGGTATGGCTACACCTTC CASSSIRDRAEGYGYTF
NA 15 many TRBJ2-4 TRBV11-2 TGTGCCAGCAGCTTAGTCGAGGTAGCCAAAAACATTCAGTACTTC CASSLVEVAKNIQYF
NA 14 many TRBJ2-3 TRBV20-1 TGCAGTGCTACACGACCCCAGGCCCCCGATACGCAGTATTTT CSATRPQAPDTQYF
NA 14 many TRBJ2-1 TRBV18 TGTGCCAGCTCTCGGGAGAGCTCCTACAATGAGCAGTTCTTC CASSRESSYNEQFF
NA 12 many TRBJ1-2 TRBV11-2 TGTGCCAGCAGCTCGACAAATGGGGGCTACACCTTC CASSSTNGGYTF
TRBD1 16 few TRBJ1-2 TRBV5-4 TGTGCCAGCAGCTTGGCCCGGGCAGGGGGCGCGGATGGCTACACCTTC CASSLARAGGADGYTF
TRBD1 15 many TRBJ1-1 TRBV7-3 TGTGCCAGCAGCTTAAGCGGGACAGGGAACACTGAAGCTTTCTTT CASSLSGTGNTEAFF
TRBD1 16 many TRBJ2-7 TRBV28 TGTGCCAGCAGTTTATTTGGGGGACAGGCTTCCTACGAGCAGTACTTC CASSLFGGQASYEQYF
NA 11 many TRBJ2-5 TRBV2 TGTGCCAGCAGGGGTTTTGAGACCCAGTACTTC CASRGFETQYF
TRBD1 16 many TRBJ1-2 TRBV3-1 TGTGCCAGCAGCCAAACCCAGGGGACAGGGTACTATGGCTACACCTTC CASSQTQGTGYYGYTF
NA 13 many TRBJ2-1 TRBV5-1 TGCGCCAGCAGCTTGTCCCCCCCCTCTGAGCAGTTCTTC CASSLSPPSEQFF
TRBD1 15 many TRBJ1-2 TRBV7-8 TGTGCCAGCAGCTTGGGATTAGGGACAGGCTATGGCTACACCTTC CASSLGLGTGYGYTF
TRBD1 14 many TRBJ2-2 TRBV20-1 TGCAGTGCTAGGGGACAGCAGAACACCGGGGAGCTGTTTTTT CSARGQQNTGELFF
NA 14 many TRBJ1-2 TRBV27 TGTGCCAGCAGTTTATCCCGGCAGGGCTATGGCTACACCTTC CASSLSRQGYGYTF